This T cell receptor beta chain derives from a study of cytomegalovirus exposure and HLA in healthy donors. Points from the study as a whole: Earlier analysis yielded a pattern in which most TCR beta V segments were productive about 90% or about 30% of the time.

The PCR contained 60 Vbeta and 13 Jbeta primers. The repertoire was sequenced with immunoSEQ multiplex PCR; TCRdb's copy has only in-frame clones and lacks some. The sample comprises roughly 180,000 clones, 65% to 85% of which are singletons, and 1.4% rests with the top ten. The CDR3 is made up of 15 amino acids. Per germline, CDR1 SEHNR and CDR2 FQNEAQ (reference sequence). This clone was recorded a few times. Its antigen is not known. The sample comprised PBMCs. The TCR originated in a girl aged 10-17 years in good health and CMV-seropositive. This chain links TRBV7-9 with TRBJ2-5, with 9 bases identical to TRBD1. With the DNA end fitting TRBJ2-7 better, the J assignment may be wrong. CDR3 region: CASSIPGQGIYEQYF. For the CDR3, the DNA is TGTGCCAGCAGCATACCGGGACAGGGAATCTACGAGCAGTACTTC.